The 31 T cell receptor beta chains presented below share a single source sample, sequenced in a study of OX40 agonist ivuxolimab in advanced cancers. Some clones are missing from TCRdb's copy, which holds only in-frame ones; the method was immunoSEQ multiplex PCR. The sample holds tens of thousands of clones, around four fifths seen once. The specimen comprised CD4+ or CD8+ T cells sorted from blood, sampled in a trial of the OX40 agonist ivuxolimab. These receptor sequences come from an adult with an advanced solid tumor such as melanoma, head and neck, liver or kidney cancer.

The sample holds a few counts of this clone. V usage is TRBV18 and J usage is TRBJ2-1; D is ambiguous. The CDR3 runs to 12 residues. Trimming pared 2 bases from V and 10 bases from J, leaving 9 bases between. Germline-derived CDR1 and CDR2 are KGHSH and LQKENI. CDR3 DNA: TGTGCCAGCTCACCAAGTTCCGAGGAGCAGTTCTTC. Translating gives CASSPSSEEQFF.

This clone came up once. The rearrangement links TRBV27 to TRBJ2-5, with 7 bases fitting TRBD1. The J call may be wrong; the DNA end is better matched by TRBJ2-7. Germline values: CDR1 MNHEY, CDR2 SMNVEV (reference sequence). This CDR3 region has 13 residues. CDR3 sequence (DNA): TGTGCCAGCAGTTTAGTACAGGGGTACGAGCAGTACTTC. Its protein product is CASSLVQGYEQYF.

The CDR3, as DNA: TGTGCCAGCAGCAACGTTCAGGGAAATGAAAAACTGTTTTTT. It encodes CASSNVQGNEKLFF. The V and J genes are TRBV6-5 and TRBJ1-4; D perhaps matches TRBD1 (5 bases). Germline V gene data show CDR1 as MNHEY and CDR2 as SVGAGI. Trimming cost V 6 bases and J 5 bases, with 13 bases left between them. The CDR3 totals 14 residues.

The chain is built from TRBV18 and TRBJ1-1; 7 bases line up with TRBD1. Germline assignment: CDR1 KGHSH and CDR2 LQKENI. V was clipped by 0 bases and J by 7 bases; unmatched bases: 8. CDR3 length: 15 amino acids. CDR3 bases: TGTGCCAGCTCACCACCTACAGGGGTAGAGGTTGAAGCTTTCTTT. This gives the protein CASSPPTGVEVEAFF. The variable domain in full, with the rest retrieved from reference TRBV18 and TRBJ1-1, is NAGVMQNPRHLVRRRGQEARLRCSPMKGHSHVYWYRQLPEEGLKFMVYLQKENIIDESGMPKERFSAEFPKEGPSILRIQQVVRGDSAAYFCASSPPTGVEVEAFFGQGTRLTVV.

This clone has a handful of counts. V and J are TRBV6-6 and TRBJ1-2; D gene uncertain. The CDR3 consists of 13 residues. The V end was cut by 5 bases, the J end by 6 bases, with 13 bases between. CDR1 is MNHNY and CDR2 is SVGAGI in the germline V gene (reference sequence). DNA of the CDR3: TGTGCCAGCAGTCCTTATGCCCCGGATGGCTACACCTTC. Its protein is CASSPYAPDGYTF.

This chain connects TRBV5-1 to TRBJ2-2; unclear D gene. CDR1 is SGHRS, CDR2 YFSETQ, per germline. V lost 4 bases and J lost 4, with 14 bases in between. CDR3 length: 15 residues. CDR3 region: CASSAGSPGTGELFF. For the CDR3, the DNA is TGCGCCAGCAGCGCTGGGTCCCCGGGCACCGGGGAGCTGTTTTTT.

This sequence joins TRBV7-9 and TRBJ2-2, with D possibly matching TRBD2 (5 bases). Trimming removed 2 bases at V and 2 bases at J, with 9 bases between. The CDR3 has 15 amino acids. Germline CDR1 SEHNR, CDR2 FQNEAQ (reference sequence). The DNA of the CDR3 is TGTGCCAGCAGCTTACAAGCGGCAAACACCGGGGAGCTGTTTTTT. Translated, it gives CASSLQAANTGELFF. Full variable domain (outside the CDR3, taken from reference TRBV7-9 and TRBJ2-2): DTGVSQNPRHKITKRGQNVTFRCDPISEHNRLYWYRQTLGQGPEFLTYFQNEAQLEKSRLLSDRFSAERPKGSFSTLEIQRTEQGDSAMYLCASSLQAANTGELFFGEGSRLTVL.

The chain links TRBV27 to TRBJ2-5; D is perhaps TRBD2 (6 bases). The CDR3 is 16 amino acids. In germline, CDR1 is MNHEY, CDR2 SMNVEV (reference sequence). Trimming removed 2 bases at V and 6 bases at J, with 19 bases between. The CDR3 region is CASSLGGTFGVKTQYF. The CDR3 DNA is TGTGCCAGCAGTTTAGGGGGGACTTTTGGGGTTAAGACCCAGTACTTC.

The CDR3 reads CASSPMNTGELFF. CDR3 coding DNA: TGTGCCAGCTCACCCATGAACACCGGGGAGCTGTTTTTT. V is TRBV18 and J is TRBJ2-2; no reliable D call. Per germline, CDR1 KGHSH and CDR2 LQKENI. Trimming stripped 3 bases from V and 1 base from J, with 3 bases between. This CDR3 comprises 13 residues.

The table lists this clone with a few counts. This chain joins TRBV2 and TRBJ1-1; 7 bases map to TRBD1. Looked up from germline, CDR1 is SNHLY and CDR2 is FYNNEI. V dropped 8 bases and J dropped 4; count of bases not matched to a gene: 4. The CDR3 totals 12 residues. CDR3 amino acids: CASGQASTEAFF. The DNA of the CDR3 is TGTGCCAGCGGACAGGCAAGCACTGAAGCTTTCTTT.

The chain has TRBV7-2 and TRBJ2-1; 12 bases align to TRBD1. There are 14 residues in the CDR3. Germline trimming cut 5 bases from V and 9 bases from J; bases unmatched to any gene: 5. Germline V gene lookup returns CDR1 SGHTA and CDR2 FQGNSA. For the CDR3, the DNA is TGTGCCAGCAGCCCGGGACAGGGGGCAGGTGAGCAGTTCTTC. This encodes CASSPGQGAGEQFF.

The chain couples TRBV6-5 to TRBJ2-5, with D unclear. Trimming took 2 bases from V and 2 from J, leaving 9 bases between them. Germline CDR1 MNHEY, CDR2 SVGAGI. The CDR3 runs to 14 residues. This CDR3 reads CASSYEAIQETQYF. In nucleotides, the CDR3 is TGTGCCAGCAGTTACGAGGCAATACAAGAGACCCAGTACTTC.

The genes are TRBV7-3 and TRBJ2-1, with TRBD2 matching 11 bases. The length of the CDR3 is 14 residues. Trimming at V came to 4 bases and at J to 10 bases, leaving 6 bases not matched to a gene. Per the germline V gene, CDR1 is SGHTA and CDR2 is FQGTGA. The CDR3 reads CASSSLAGGREQFF. DNA of the CDR3: TGTGCCAGCAGCTCCTTAGCGGGAGGGCGAGAGCAGTTCTTC.

J is TRBJ1-4 and V is TRBV5-1; maybe TRBD1 (6 bases). The CDR3 covers 14 residues. The germline V gene has CDR1 SGHRS and CDR2 YFSETQ. V gave up 4 bases and J gave up 8 bases, with 15 bases separating them. The CDR3 bases are TGCGCCAGCAGCCCTCCGGGGGCAAGAGAAAAACTGTTTTTT. Its protein product is CASSPPGAREKLFF.

The chain recombines TRBV7-3 with TRBJ2-3; 8 bases are a match to TRBD2. The junction had 4 bases not matched to a gene; V was cut back by 1 base and J by 1 base. Per the germline V gene, CDR1 is SGHTA and CDR2 is FQGTGA. The CDR3 covers 16 residues. The CDR3 bases are TGTGCCAGCAGCTTAATTCCGACTAGCGGCACAGATACGCAGTATTTT. Translating gives CASSLIPTSGTDTQYF.

This rearrangement joins TRBV12-5 to TRBJ2-3; unclear D gene. The germline gives CDR1 LGHNT, CDR2 FRNRAP. The CDR3 is made up of 14 amino acids. V lost 0 bases to trimming and J lost 8 bases, with 12 bases between them. CDR3 protein: CASGLVLSGVTQYF. The DNA for the CDR3 is TGTGCTAGTGGTTTGGTACTGTCAGGTGTTACGCAGTATTTT.

This chain connects TRBV19 to TRBJ2-4, with 8 nucleotides matching TRBD1. CDR3 size: 12 residues. Trimming cost V 5 bases and J 8 bases; bases outside gene matches: 2. Per the germline V gene, CDR1 is LNHDA and CDR2 is SQIVND (reference sequence). The CDR3 loop is CASSDRGHIQYF. The CDR3 DNA is TGTGCCAGTAGTGACAGGGGTCACATTCAGTACTTC.

V gene TRBV4-1 combines with J gene TRBJ2-3; 12 positions agree with TRBD2. The trim removed 1 base at V and 5 bases at J, leaving 7 bases unmatched. CDR1 MGHRA and CDR2 YSYEKL come from the germline V gene. This CDR3 spans 17 amino acids. The CDR3 DNA reads TGCGCCAGCAGCCAAGGAAGGACTAGCGGGAAGCTAGATACGCAGTATTTT. Protein sequence: CASSQGRTSGKLDTQYF.

J is TRBJ2-1 and V is TRBV18, with a possible D match to TRBD2 (5 bases). Germline assignment: CDR1 KGHSH and CDR2 LQKENI. Trimming left V 3 bases short and J 0 bases short, with 9 bases between. The CDR3 runs to 15 residues. The CDR3 sequence is CASSPLGGSYNEQFF. CDR3 DNA: TGTGCCAGCTCACCCTTAGGAGGCTCCTACAATGAGCAGTTCTTC. The whole variable domain, filled in from reference TRBV18 and TRBJ2-1, reads NAGVMQNPRHLVRRRGQEARLRCSPMKGHSHVYWYRQLPEEGLKFMVYLQKENIIDESGMPKERFSAEFPKEGPSILRIQQVVRGDSAAYFCASSPLGGSYNEQFFGPGTRLTVL.

The J gene is TRBJ1-1, the V gene TRBV28; D might be TRBD1 (5 bases). Trimming stripped 1 base from V and 14 bases from J, with 20 bases between. This CDR3 is built from 14 residues. Germline-derived CDR1 and CDR2 are MDHEN and SYDVKM. CDR3 amino acids: CASSLSKIVAGPFF. CDR3 sequence (DNA): TGTGCCAGCAGTTTATCTAAAATCGTGGCAGGGCCCTTCTTT.

The chain carries TRBV19 and TRBJ1-5; TRBD1 matches 7 bases. The CDR3 is made up of 16 amino acids. Germline-derived CDR1 and CDR2 are LNHDA and SQIVND (reference sequence). J lost 1 base, V lost 9 bases, and 12 bases had no gene match. The CDR3 bases are TGTGCCAGCCAAAAACGGACAGGTATAAGCAATCAGCCCCAGCATTTT. Translated, it gives CASQKRTGISNQPQHF.

The V gene is TRBV27, the J gene TRBJ1-1; 9 nucleotides match TRBD1. The CDR3 spans 15 residues. Germline trimming cut 3 bases from V and 7 bases from J; bases unmatched to any gene: 9. Germline assignment: CDR1 MNHEY and CDR2 SMNVEV (reference sequence). CDR3 loop: CASSLVGTGLGEAFF. Here the CDR3 DNA reads TGTGCCAGCAGTTTGGTTGGGACAGGGTTGGGTGAAGCTTTCTTT.

The rearrangement uses TRBV27 and TRBJ2-3; D not resolved. Trimming pared 2 bases from V and 3 bases from J, leaving 15 bases between. This CDR3 comprises 16 residues. Looked up from germline, CDR1 is MNHEY and CDR2 is SMNVEV (reference sequence). The CDR3 DNA follows: TGTGCCAGCAGTTTACAGGCGGTGTTGAGGACAGATACGCAGTATTTT. This gives the protein CASSLQAVLRTDTQYF.

The CDR3 DNA reads as TGTGCCAGCAGTCGGAAACCGGGACACTTATTCTCCTACAATGAGCAGTTCTTC. Its translation: CASSRKPGHLFSYNEQFF. The chain uses TRBV27 and TRBJ2-1; tentative D call: TRBD1 (6 bases). The germline CDR1 and CDR2 sequences are MNHEY and SMNVEV (reference sequence). There are 18 residues in the CDR3. V was shortened by 5 bases and J by 0 bases, with 20 bases between the two germline ends.

V and J are TRBV11-2 and TRBJ1-1; D not resolved. CDR1 SGHAT and CDR2 FQNNGV come from the germline V gene. V lost 7 bases and J 5 bases, leaving 14 bases between the germline ends. The CDR3 sequence is 13 residues long. CDR3 sequence: CASIITSGTEAFF. The DNA of the CDR3 is TGTGCCAGCATCATTACGTCCGGGACTGAAGCTTTCTTT.

The J gene is TRBJ1-4, the V gene TRBV11-2, with D uncertain. CDR3 length equals 13 residues. Germline CDR1 reads SGHAT; CDR2 reads FQNNGV. Trimming pared 1 base from V and 8 bases from J, leaving 8 bases between. The CDR3 region is CASSLGLGEKLFF. In nucleotides, the CDR3 is TGTGCCAGCAGCTTAGGTTTGGGAGAAAAACTGTTTTTT.

In nucleotides, the CDR3 is TGTGCCAGCAGTTTGGGCGGAACCTATGGCTACACCTTC. Amino acids: CASSLGGTYGYTF. V is TRBV27 and J is TRBJ1-2; no clear D. The V gene's germline CDR1 is MNHEY and CDR2 SMNVEV (reference sequence). CDR3 length equals 13 residues. The V gene lost 3 bases and the J gene lost 4 bases, with 9 bases spanning the gap.

The genes are TRBV11-2 and TRBJ2-5; D remains unclear. V lost 3 bases and J lost 2, with 10 bases in between. The CDR3 consists of 14 residues. CDR1 SGHAT and CDR2 FQNNGV come from the germline V gene. CDR3 nucleotide sequence: TGTGCCAGCAGCTTCCTTCGCTCTCAAGAGACCCAGTACTTC. Residues: CASSFLRSQETQYF.

The V and J genes are TRBV6-6 and TRBJ2-7; 8 bases align to TRBD1. The CDR3 has 15 residues. In germline, CDR1 is MNHNY, CDR2 SVGAGI (reference sequence). The V gene end was trimmed by 2 bases and the J gene end by 5 bases; junction bases not matched to a gene: 8. The CDR3 DNA reads TGTGCCAGCAGTTACCGTGTTGGACAGGGCCACGAGCAGTACTTC. Amino acid sequence: CASSYRVGQGHEQYF.

In its sample, this clone was seen a few times. The sample contains more than one DNA sequence encoding this CDR3. The rearrangement links TRBV2 to TRBJ1-5; D not resolved. The germline V gene encodes CDR1 SNHLY and CDR2 FYNNEI. The CDR3 sequence is 16 residues long. Trimming cost V 2 bases and J 2 bases, with 13 bases left between them. CDR3 in DNA: TGTGCCAGCAGTGAAATGGACTCGAGGGGCAATCAGCCCCAGCATTTT. Residues: CASSEMDSRGNQPQHF.

V is TRBV5-5 and J is TRBJ1-1; weak D call: TRBD1 (6 bases). V was trimmed by 10 bases and J by 3 bases, leaving 16 bases between them. The germline V gene encodes CDR1 SGHKS and CDR2 YYEKEE (reference sequence). This CDR3 spans 13 amino acids. Here the CDR3 reads CAEGEAPHTEAFF. The CDR3, as DNA: TGTGCCGAGGGGGAGGCCCCCCACACTGAAGCTTTCTTT. The whole variable domain, remainder taken from reference TRBV5-5 and TRBJ1-1, is DAGVTQSPTHLIKTRGQQVTLRCSPISGHKSVSWYQQVLGQGPQFIFQYYEKEERGRGNFPDRFSARQFPNYSSELNVNALLLGDSALYLCAEGEAPHTEAFFGQGTRLTVV.